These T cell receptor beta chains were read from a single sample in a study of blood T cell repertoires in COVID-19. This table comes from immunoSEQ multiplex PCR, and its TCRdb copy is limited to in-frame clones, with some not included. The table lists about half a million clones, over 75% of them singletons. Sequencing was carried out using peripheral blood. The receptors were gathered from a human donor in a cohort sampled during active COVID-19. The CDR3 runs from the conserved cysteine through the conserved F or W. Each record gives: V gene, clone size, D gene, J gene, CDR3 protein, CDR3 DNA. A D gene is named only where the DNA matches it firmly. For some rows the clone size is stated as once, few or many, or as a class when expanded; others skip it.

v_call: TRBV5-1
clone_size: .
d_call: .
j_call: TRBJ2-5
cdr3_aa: CASSLGTGETQYF
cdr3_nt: TGCGCCAGCAGCTTGGGGACTGGGGAGACCCAGTACTTC

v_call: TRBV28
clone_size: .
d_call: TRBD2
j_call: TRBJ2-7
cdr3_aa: CASRFLTSGSYEQYF
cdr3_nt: TGTGCCAGCAGATTTCTGACTAGCGGCTCCTACGAGCAGTACTTC

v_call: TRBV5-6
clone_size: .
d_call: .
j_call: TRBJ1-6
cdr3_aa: CASSLGGGWINSPLHF
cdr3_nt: TGTGCCAGCAGCCTAGGGGGGGGCTGGATTAATTCACCCCTCCACTTT

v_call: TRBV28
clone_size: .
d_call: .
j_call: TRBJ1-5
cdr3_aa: CAVPNPRGGNQPQHF
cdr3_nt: TGTGCCGTCCCGAACCCCAGGGGTGGCAATCAGCCCCAGCATTTT

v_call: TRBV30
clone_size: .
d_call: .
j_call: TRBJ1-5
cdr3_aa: CAWSAGTGSHQPQHF
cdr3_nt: TGTGCCTGGAGTGCAGGCACAGGGTCCCATCAGCCCCAGCATTTT

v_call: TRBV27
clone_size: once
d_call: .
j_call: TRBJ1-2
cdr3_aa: CASSPPGPTLHGYTF
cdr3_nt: TGTGCCAGCAGTCCCCCGGGTCCCACCCTACATGGCTACACCTTC

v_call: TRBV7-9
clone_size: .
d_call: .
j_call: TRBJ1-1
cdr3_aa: CASSLGTLNTEAFF
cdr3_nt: TGTGCCAGCAGCTTAGGCACTTTGAACACTGAAGCTTTCTTT

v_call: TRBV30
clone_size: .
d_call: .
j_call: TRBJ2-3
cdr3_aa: CAWSVGSGSDTQYF
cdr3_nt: TGTGCCTGGAGTGTTGGTTCCGGGTCAGATACGCAGTATTTT

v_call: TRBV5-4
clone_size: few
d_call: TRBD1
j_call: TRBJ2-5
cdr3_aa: CASSFDTGGTETQYF
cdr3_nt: TGTGCCAGCAGCTTCGATACAGGGGGCACGGAGACCCAGTACTTC

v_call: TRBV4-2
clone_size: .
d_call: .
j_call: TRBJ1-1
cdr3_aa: CASSQESITEAFF
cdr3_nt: TGTGCCAGCAGCCAAGAGTCAATCACTGAAGCTTTCTTT

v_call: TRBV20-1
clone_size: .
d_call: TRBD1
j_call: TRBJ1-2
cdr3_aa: CSASDADRGYGYTF
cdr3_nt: TGCAGTGCTAGTGACGCGGACAGGGGATATGGCTACACCTTC

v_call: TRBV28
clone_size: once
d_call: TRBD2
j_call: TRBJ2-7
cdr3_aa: CASSSTGTSGRDEQYF
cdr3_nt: TGTGCCAGCAGCTCCACCGGAACTAGCGGGAGGGACGAGCAGTACTTC

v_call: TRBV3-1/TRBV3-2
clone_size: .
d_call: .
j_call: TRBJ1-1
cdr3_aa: CASSQGAHTEAFF
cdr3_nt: TGTGCCAGCAGCCAAGGGGCCCACACTGAAGCTTTCTTT

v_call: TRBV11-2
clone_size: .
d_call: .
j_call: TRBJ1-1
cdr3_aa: CASSLEPLGGVAAFF
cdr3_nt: TGTGCCAGCAGCTTAGAACCCCTAGGGGGGGTTGCAGCTTTCTTT

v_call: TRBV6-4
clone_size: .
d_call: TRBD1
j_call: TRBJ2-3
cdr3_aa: CASSDSTGSTDTQYF
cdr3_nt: TGTGCCAGCAGTGACTCGACAGGGTCCACAGATACGCAGTATTTT

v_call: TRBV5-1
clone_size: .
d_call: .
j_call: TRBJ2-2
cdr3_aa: CASSFEAANTGELFF
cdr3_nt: TGCGCCAGCAGCTTCGAGGCTGCGAACACCGGGGAGCTGTTTTTT

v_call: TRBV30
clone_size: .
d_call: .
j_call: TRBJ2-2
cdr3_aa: CAWRAPGPGVSGELFF
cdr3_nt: TGTGCCTGGAGGGCCCCCGGACCGGGAGTTTCCGGGGAGCTGTTTTTT

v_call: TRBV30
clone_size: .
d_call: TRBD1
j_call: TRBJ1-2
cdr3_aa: CAWSLGQKLHGYTF
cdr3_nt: TGTGCCTGGAGTTTGGGACAGAAATTGCATGGCTACACCTTC

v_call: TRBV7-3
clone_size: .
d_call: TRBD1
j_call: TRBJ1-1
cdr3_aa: CASSLRGQEAFF
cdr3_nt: TGTGCCAGCAGCTTGAGGGGGCAAGAAGCTTTCTTT

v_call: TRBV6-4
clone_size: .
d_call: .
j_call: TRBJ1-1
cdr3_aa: CASSDSTTGEAFF
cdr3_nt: TGTGCCAGCAGTGACTCGACGACAGGAGAAGCTTTCTTT

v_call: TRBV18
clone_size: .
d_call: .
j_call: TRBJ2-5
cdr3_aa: CASSFDRPKETQYF
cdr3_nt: TGTGCCAGCTCATTCGACAGGCCTAAAGAGACCCAGTACTTC

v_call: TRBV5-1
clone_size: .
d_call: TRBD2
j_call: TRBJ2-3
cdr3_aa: CASSTLAGGGDTQYF
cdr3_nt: TGCGCCAGCAGCACTCTAGCGGGAGGGGGGGATACGCAGTATTTT

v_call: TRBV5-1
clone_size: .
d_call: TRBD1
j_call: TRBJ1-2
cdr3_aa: CASRPPGTANSGYTF
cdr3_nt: TGCGCCAGCAGGCCCCCCGGGACAGCCAACTCTGGCTACACCTTC

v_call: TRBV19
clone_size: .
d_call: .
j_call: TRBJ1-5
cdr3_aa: CASTYGGRNQPQHF
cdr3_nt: TGTGCCAGTACCTACGGGGGACGGAATCAGCCCCAGCATTTT

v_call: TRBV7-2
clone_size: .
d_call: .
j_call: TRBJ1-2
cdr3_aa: CASSSGQSFYGYTF
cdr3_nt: TGTGCCAGCAGCTCAGGACAGTCCTTCTATGGCTACACCTTC

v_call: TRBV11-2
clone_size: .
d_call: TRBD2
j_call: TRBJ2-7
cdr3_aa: CASSRTGTTYEQYF
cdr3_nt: TGTGCCAGCAGTCGTACCGGGACTACCTACGAGCAGTACTTC

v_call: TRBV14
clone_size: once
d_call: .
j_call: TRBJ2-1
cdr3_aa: CASSQFGGLMYEQFF
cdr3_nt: TGTGCCAGCAGCCAATTCGGCGGGTTAATGTATGAGCAGTTCTTC

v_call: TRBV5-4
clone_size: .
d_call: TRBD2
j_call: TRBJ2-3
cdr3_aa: CASSLGLAGGPGDTQYF
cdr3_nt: TGTGCCAGCAGCTTGGGACTAGCGGGAGGGCCGGGGGATACGCAGTATTTT

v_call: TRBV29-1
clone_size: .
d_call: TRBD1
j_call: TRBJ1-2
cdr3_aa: CSVVIGDSYGYTF
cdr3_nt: TGCAGCGTAGTTATTGGGGACAGCTATGGCTACACCTTC

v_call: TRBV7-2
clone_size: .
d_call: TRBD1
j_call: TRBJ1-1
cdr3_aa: CASKRYRGNTEAFF
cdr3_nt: TGTGCCAGCAAAAGGTACAGGGGGAACACTGAAGCTTTCTTT

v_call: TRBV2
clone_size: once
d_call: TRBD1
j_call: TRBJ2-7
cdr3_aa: CASSPTQGTGEQYF
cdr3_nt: TGTGCCAGCAGTCCTACACAGGGGACGGGCGAGCAGTACTTC

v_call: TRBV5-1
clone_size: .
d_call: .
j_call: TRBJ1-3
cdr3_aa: CASSELAGGSGNTIYF
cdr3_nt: TGCGCCAGCAGCGAATTGGCCGGAGGCTCTGGAAACACCATATATTTT

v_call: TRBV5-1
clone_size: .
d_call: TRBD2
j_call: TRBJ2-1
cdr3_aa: CASSPGSGSSYNEQFF
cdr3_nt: TGCGCCAGCAGCCCGGGTAGCGGGAGTTCCTACAATGAGCAGTTCTTC

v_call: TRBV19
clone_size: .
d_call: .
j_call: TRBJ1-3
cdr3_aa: CASKIAPADSGNTIYF
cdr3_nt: TGTGCCAGTAAAATAGCCCCGGCCGACTCTGGAAACACCATATATTTT

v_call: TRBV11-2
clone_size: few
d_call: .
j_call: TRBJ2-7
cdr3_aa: CASSFGAGTFYEQYF
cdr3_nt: TGTGCCAGCAGCTTCGGGGCGGGGACCTTCTACGAGCAGTACTTC

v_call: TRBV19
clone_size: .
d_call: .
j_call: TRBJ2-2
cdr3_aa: CASSITGYPGELFF
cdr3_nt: TGTGCCAGTAGTATAACGGGGTACCCCGGGGAGCTGTTTTTT

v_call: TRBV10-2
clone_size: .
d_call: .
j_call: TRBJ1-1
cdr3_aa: CASSESSTGNTEAFF
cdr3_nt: TGCGCCAGCAGTGAGAGTAGTACGGGGAACACTGAAGCTTTCTTT

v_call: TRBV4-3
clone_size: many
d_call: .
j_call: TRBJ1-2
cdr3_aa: CASSQDGGYGYTF
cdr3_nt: TGCGCCAGCAGCCAAGACGGCGGTTATGGCTACACCTTC

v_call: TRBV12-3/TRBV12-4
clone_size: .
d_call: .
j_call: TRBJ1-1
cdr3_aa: CASSYAVYTEAFF
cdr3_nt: TGTGCCAGCAGTTACGCGGTTTACACTGAAGCTTTCTTT

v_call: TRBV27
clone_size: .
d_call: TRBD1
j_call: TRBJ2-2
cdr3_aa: CASSPKLGQGARNTGELFF
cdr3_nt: TGTGCCAGCAGTCCAAAGCTGGGACAGGGGGCACGGAACACCGGGGAGCTGTTTTTT

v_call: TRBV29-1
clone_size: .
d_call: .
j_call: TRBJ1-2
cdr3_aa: CSVAEGAETF
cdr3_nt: .

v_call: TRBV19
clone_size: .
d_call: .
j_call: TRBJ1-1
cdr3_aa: CASRTSGVTEAFF
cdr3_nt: TGTGCCAGTAGAACTTCAGGGGTAACTGAAGCTTTCTTT

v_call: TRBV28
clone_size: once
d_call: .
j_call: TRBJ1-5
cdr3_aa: CASSLRPGTQPQHF
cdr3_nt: TGTGCCAGCAGTTTGAGGCCCGGCACTCAGCCCCAGCATTTT

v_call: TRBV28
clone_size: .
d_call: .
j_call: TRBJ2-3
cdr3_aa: CASSVKFVSDTQYF
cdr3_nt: TGTGCCAGCAGTGTTAAATTCGTCTCAGATACGCAGTATTTT

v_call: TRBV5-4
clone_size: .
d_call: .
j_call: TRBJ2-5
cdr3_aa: CASRPDRFQETQYF
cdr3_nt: TGTGCCAGCAGACCAGACAGGTTTCAAGAGACCCAGTACTTC

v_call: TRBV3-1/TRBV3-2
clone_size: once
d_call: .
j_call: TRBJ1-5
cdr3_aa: CASSQAIGEGAQHF
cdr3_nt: TGTGCCAGCAGCCAAGCGATCGGGGAGGGGGCCCAGCATTTT

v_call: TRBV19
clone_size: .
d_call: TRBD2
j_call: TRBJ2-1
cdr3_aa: CASRPSGSFNEQFF
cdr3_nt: TGTGCCAGTCGCCCTAGCGGGAGTTTCAATGAGCAGTTCTTC

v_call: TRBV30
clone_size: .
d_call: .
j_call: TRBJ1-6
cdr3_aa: CAWSVNFNSPLHF
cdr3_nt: TGTGCCTGGAGTGTCAACTTTAATTCACCCCTCCACTTT

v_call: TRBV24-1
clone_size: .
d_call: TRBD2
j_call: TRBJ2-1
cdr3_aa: CATSDSGTSAHNEQFF
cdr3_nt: TGTGCCACCAGTGATTCCGGGACTAGCGCGCACAATGAGCAGTTCTTC